The 5 T cell receptor beta chains given below trace back to one sample, sequenced in a study of lymphopenia after photon versus proton radiotherapy. Method: immunoSEQ multiplex PCR; TCRdb's copy keeps in-frame clones and lacks some. The data contain 67,000 or so clones, about 87% of them singletons. The sequencing used peripheral blood, collected from a patient treated with proton-based radiotherapy. Source of these receptors: a man older than 75 with esophageal cancer.

The J gene is TRBJ2-3, the V gene TRBV19; D may match TRBD1 or TRBD2 (5 bases each). Per germline, CDR1 LNHDA and CDR2 SQIVND (reference sequence). V shed 3 bases and J shed 5 bases, with 15 bases lying between them. The CDR3 sequence is 15 residues long. This CDR3 reads CASSIRAGSQDTQYF. The DNA of the CDR3 is TGTGCCAGTAGTATTAGGGCAGGGAGTCAAGATACGCAGTATTTT.

The rearrangement links TRBV7-8 to TRBJ2-3; D is undetermined. Trimming left V 3 bases short and J 4 bases short, with 8 bases between. Looked up from germline, CDR1 is SGHVS and CDR2 is FQNEAQ. The CDR3 loop spans 13 amino acids. CDR3 region: CASSFEAPDTQYF. DNA for the CDR3: TGTGCCAGCAGCTTCGAGGCACCAGATACGCAGTATTTT.

This clone was counted a few times. The CDR3 loop is CASSLARETETQYF. Here the CDR3 DNA reads TGTGCCAGCAGCTTAGCGCGGGAGACGGAGACCCAGTACTTC. The chain links TRBV7-9 to TRBJ2-5; 7 nucleotides match TRBD2. Germline V gene lookup returns CDR1 SEHNR and CDR2 FQNEAQ (reference sequence). The CDR3 covers 14 residues. Trimming took 0 bases from V and 5 from J; bases not matched to a gene: 3.

The chain uses TRBV12-5 and TRBJ1-5; maybe TRBD1 (6 bases). Germline V gives CDR1 LGHNT, CDR2 FRNRAP. The CDR3 runs 12 residues. V lost 6 bases, J lost 7 bases, and 10 bases lay in between. The CDR3 loop reads CASGTQGQPQHF. The CDR3 DNA is TGTGCTAGTGGCACACAGGGACAGCCCCAGCATTTT.

The V and J genes are TRBV2 and TRBJ1-1; D not resolved. The V end was cut by 6 bases, the J end by 1 base, with 18 bases between. The CDR3 runs 16 residues. Germline-derived CDR1 and CDR2 are SNHLY and FYNNEI. The CDR3 DNA follows: TGTGCCAGCAGACCCGTTTACAGAGGAGGGAACACTGAAGCTTTCTTT. Translated, it gives CASRPVYRGGNTEAFF.